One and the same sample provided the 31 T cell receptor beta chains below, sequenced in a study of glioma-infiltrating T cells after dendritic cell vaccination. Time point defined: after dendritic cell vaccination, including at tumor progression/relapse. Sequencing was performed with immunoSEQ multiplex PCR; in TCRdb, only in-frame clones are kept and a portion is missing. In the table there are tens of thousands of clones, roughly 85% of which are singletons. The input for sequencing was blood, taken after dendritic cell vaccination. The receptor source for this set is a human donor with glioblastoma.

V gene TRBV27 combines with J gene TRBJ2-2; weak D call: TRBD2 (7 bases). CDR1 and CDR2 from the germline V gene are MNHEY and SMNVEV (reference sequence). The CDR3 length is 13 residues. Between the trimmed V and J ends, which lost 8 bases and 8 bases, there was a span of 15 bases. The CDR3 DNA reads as TGTGCCAGCGGACTAGGGACACCGGGGGAGCTGTTTTTT. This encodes CASGLGTPGELFF.

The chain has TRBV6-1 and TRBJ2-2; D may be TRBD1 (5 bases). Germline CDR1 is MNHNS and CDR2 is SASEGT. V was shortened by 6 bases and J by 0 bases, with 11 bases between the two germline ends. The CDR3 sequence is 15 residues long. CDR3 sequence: CASRRDSTNTGELFF. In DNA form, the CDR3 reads TGTGCCAGCAGGAGAGACAGCACGAACACCGGGGAGCTGTTTTTT.

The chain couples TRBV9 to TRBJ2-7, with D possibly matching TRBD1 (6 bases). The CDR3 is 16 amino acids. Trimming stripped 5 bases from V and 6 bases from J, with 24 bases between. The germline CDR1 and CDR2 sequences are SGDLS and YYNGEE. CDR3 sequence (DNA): TGTGCCAGCAGTAACTGGGCCTCAAACAGGGTCTCCGAGCAGTACTTC. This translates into CASSNWASNRVSEQYF. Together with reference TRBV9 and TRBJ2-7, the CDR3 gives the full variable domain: DSGVTQTPKHLITATGQRVTLRCSPRSGDLSVYWYQQSLDQGLQFLIQYYNGEERAKGNILERFSAQQFPDLHSELNLSSLELGDSALYFCASSNWASNRVSEQYFGPGTRLTVT.

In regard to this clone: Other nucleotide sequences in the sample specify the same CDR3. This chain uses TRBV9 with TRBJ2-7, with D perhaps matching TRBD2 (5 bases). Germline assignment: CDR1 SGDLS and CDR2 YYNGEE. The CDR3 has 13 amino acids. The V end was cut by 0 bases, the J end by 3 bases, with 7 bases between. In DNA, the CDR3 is TGTGCCAGCAGCGTAGGTGGGAGCTACGAGCAGTACTTC. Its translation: CASSVGGSYEQYF.

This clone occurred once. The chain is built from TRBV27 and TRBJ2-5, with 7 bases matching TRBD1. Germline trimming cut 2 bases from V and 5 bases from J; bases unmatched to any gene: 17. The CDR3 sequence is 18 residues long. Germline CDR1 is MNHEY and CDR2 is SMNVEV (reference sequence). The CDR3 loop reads CASSLRYRGRLGHETQYF. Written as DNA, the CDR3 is TGTGCCAGCAGTTTAAGGTACAGGGGTCGGTTGGGTCACGAGACCCAGTACTTC.

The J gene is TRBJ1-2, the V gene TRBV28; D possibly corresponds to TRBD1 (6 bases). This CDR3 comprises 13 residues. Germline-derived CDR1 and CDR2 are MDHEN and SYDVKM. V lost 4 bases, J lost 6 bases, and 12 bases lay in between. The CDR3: CASSWGQSNGYTF. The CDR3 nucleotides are TGTGCCAGCAGTTGGGGGCAGAGTAATGGCTACACCTTC.

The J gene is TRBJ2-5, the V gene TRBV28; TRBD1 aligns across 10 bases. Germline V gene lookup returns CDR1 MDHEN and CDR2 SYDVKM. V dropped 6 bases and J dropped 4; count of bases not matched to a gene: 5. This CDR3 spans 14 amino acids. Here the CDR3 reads CASRGTGEGETQYF. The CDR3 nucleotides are TGTGCCAGCAGGGGGACAGGGGAGGGAGAGACCCAGTACTTC.

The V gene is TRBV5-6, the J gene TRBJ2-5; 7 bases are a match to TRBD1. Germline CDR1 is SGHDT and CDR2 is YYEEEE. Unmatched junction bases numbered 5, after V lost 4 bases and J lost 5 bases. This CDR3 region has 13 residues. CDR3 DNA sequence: TGTGCCAGCAGCCGACAGGGACAGGAGACCCAGTACTTC. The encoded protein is CASSRQGQETQYF.

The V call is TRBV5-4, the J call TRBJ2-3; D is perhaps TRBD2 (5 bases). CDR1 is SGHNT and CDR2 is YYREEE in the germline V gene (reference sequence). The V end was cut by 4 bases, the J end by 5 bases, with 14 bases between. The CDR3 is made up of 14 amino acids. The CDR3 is CASSQRFSRDTQYF. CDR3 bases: TGTGCCAGCAGCCAGCGGTTCTCCAGAGATACGCAGTATTTT. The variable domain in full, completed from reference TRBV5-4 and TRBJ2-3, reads ETGVTQSPTHLIKTRGQQVTLRCSSQSGHNTVSWYQQALGQGPQFIFQYYREEENGRGNFPPRFSGLQFPNYSSELNVNALELDDSALYLCASSQRFSRDTQYFGPGTRLTVL.

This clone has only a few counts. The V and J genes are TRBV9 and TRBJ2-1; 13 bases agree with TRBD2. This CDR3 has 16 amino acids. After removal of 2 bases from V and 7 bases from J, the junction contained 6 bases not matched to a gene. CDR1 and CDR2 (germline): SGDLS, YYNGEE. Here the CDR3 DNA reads TGTGCCAGCAGCGTGGGACTAGCGGGAATCGAGAATGAGCAGTTCTTC. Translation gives CASSVGLAGIENEQFF.

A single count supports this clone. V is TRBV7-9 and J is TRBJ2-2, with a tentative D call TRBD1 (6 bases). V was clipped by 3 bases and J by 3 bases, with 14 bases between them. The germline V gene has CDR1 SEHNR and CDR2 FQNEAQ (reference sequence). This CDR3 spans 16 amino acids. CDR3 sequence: CASSFSGAAYTGELFF. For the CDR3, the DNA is TGTGCCAGCAGCTTTTCAGGGGCAGCTTACACCGGGGAGCTGTTTTTT.

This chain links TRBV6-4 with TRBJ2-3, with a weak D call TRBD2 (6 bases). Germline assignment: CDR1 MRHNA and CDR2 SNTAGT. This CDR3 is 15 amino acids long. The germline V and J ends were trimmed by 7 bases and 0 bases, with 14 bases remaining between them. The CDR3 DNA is TGTGCCAGCAATAAAACGGCGGGGAGCACAGATACGCAGTATTTT. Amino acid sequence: CASNKTAGSTDTQYF.

The CDR3 here is CASSFGVSYGYTF. In DNA, the CDR3 is TGTGCCAGCAGCTTCGGGGTTTCCTATGGCTACACCTTC. This chain links TRBV7-2 with TRBJ1-2, with D uncertain. Germline CDR1 is SGHTA and CDR2 is FQGNSA. V lost 3 bases to trimming and J lost 4 bases, with 9 bases between them. The CDR3 runs to 13 residues.

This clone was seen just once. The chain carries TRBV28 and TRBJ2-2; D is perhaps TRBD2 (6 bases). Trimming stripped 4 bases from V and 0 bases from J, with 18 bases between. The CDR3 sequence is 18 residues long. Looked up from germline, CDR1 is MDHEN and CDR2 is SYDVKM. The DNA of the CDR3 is TGTGCCAGCAGTTCATACCCCGGGAGCGGGTCGAACACCGGGGAGCTGTTTTTT. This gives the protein CASSSYPGSGSNTGELFF.

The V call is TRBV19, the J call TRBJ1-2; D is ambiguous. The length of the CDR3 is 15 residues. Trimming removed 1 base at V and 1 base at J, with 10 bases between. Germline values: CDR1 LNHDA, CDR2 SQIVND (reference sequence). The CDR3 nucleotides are TGTGCCAGTAGTATAGGTCACAGCCTTAACTATGGCTACACCTTC. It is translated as CASSIGHSLNYGYTF.

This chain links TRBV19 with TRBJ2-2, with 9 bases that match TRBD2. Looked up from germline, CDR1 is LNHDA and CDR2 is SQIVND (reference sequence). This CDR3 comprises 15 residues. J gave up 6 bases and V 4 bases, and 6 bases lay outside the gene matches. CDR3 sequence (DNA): TGTGCCAGTAGTAGGGCTAGCGGGACCCCCGGGGAGCTGTTTTTT. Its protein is CASSRASGTPGELFF.

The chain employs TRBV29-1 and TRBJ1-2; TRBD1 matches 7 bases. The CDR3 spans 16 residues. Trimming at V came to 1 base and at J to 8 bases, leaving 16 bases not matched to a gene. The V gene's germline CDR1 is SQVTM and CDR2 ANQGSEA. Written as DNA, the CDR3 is TGCAGCGTTGAAGGCGGGGCAGGGGGGACTGTTAGGGGCTACACCTTC. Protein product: CSVEGGAGGTVRGYTF.

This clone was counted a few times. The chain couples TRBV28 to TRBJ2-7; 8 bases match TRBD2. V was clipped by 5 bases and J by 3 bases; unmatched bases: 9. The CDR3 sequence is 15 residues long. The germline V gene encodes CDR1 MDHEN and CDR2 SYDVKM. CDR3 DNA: TGTGCCAGCAGTCCCCTACTAGCGGAATTCTACGAGCAGTACTTC. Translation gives CASSPLLAEFYEQYF.

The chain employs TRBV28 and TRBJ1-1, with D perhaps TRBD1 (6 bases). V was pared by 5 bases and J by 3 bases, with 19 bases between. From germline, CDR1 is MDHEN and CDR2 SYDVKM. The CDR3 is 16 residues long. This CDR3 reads CASSRTIRGKDTEAFF. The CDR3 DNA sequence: TGTGCCAGCAGTCGAACAATCAGGGGCAAGGACACTGAAGCTTTCTTT.

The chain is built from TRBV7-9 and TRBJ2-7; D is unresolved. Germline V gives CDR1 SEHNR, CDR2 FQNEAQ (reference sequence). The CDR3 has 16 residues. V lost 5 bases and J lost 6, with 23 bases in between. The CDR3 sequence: CASSPREAGYSTEQYF. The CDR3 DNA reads TGTGCCAGCAGCCCCCGCGAGGCTGGGTATTCTACCGAGCAGTACTTC.

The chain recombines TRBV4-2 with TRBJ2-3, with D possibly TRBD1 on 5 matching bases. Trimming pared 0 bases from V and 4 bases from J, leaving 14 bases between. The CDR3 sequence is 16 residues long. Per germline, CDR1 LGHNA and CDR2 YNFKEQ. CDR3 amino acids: CASSQDQGASADTQYF. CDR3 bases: TGTGCCAGCAGCCAAGATCAAGGGGCTTCGGCAGATACGCAGTATTTT.

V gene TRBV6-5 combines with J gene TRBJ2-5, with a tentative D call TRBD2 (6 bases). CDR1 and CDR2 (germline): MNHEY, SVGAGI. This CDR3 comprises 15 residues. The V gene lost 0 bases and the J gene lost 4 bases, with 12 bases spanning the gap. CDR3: CASSYSLAGRETQYF. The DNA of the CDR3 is TGTGCCAGCAGTTACTCGTTGGCGGGGAGAGAGACCCAGTACTTC.

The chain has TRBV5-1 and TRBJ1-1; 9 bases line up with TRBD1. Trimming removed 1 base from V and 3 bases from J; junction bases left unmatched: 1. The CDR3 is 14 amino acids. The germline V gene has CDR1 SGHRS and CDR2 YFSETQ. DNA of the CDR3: TGCGCCAGCAGCTTGTGGACAGGGGACACTGAAGCTTTCTTT. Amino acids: CASSLWTGDTEAFF.

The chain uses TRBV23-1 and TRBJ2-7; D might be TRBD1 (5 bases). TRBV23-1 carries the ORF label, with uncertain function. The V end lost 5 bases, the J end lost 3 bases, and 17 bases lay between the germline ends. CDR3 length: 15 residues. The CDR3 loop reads CASSSGRSGFYEQYF. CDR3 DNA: TGCGCCAGCAGTTCTGGTCGGTCAGGGTTCTACGAGCAGTACTTC.

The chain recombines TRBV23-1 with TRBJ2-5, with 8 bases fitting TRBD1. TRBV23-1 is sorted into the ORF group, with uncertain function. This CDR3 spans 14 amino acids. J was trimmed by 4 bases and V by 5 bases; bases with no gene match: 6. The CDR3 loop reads CASSSTGDGETQYF. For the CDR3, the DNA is TGCGCCAGCAGTTCGACAGGGGACGGAGAGACCCAGTACTTC.

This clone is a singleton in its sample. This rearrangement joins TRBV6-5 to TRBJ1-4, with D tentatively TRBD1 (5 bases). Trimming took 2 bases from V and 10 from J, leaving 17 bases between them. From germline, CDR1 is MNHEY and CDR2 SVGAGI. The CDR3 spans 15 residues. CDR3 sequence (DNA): TGTGCCAGCAGTTACGACGGACAAAGCCTGAGAAAACTGTTTTTT. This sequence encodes CASSYDGQSLRKLFF.

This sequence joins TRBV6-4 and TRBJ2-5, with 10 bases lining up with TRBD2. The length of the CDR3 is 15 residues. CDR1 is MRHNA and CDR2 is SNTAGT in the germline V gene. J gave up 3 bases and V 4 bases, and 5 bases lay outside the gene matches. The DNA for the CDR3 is TGTGCCAGCAGTGTGGCTAGCGGGGGTAAAGAGACCCAGTACTTC. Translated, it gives CASSVASGGKETQYF.

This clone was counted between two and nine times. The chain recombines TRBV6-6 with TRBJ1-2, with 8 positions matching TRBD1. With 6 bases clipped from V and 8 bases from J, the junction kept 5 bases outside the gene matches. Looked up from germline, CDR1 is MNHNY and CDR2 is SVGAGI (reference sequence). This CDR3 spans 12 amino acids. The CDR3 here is CASRVYRGGYTF. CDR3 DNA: TGTGCCAGCAGAGTCTACAGGGGGGGCTACACCTTC.

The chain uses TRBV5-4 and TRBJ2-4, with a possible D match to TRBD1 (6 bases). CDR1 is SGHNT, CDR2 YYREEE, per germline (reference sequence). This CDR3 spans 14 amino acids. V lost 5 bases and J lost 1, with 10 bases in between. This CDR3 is CASRSDRAKNIQYF. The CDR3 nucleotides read TGTGCCAGCAGGTCAGACAGGGCCAAAAACATTCAGTACTTC.

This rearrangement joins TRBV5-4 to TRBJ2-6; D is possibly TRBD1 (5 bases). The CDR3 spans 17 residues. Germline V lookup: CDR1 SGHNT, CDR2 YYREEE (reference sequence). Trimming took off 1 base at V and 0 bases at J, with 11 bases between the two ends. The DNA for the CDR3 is TGTGCCAGCAGCTTGAGGGGTACACACTCTGGGGCCAACGTCCTGACTTTC. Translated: CASSLRGTHSGANVLTF.

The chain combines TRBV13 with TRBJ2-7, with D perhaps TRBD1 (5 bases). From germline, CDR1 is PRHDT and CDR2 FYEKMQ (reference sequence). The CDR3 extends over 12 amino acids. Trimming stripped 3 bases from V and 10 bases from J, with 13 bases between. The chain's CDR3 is CASSFQGKGQYF. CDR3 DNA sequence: TGTGCCAGCAGCTTTCAGGGAAAAGGACAGTACTTC.